A selection of T cell receptor beta chains follows, all from one sample in a study of CD8 T cells in ankylosing spondylitis. TCRdb ran MiXCR on the 5' RACE reads and lists one entry per CDR3 protein. In the table there are 130,000 to 150,000 distinct CDR3 sequences, approximately 9.2% of which are singletons. The sample taken for sequencing was synovial fluid, either unsorted or a sorted T cell fraction (not recorded which). These receptors all stem from a male donor with ankylosing spondylitis. The CDR3 runs from the conserved cysteine through the conserved F or W. A D gene is named only where the DNA matches it firmly. Rows may omit the clone size; those that give it use once, few, many or a size class.

V	D	size	J	DNA	CDR3
TRBV7-2	NA	few	TRBJ1-3	TGTGCCACCGCCACGAGTTACTCTGGAAACACCATATATTTT	CATATSYSGNTIYF
TRBV20-1	NA	many	TRBJ1-5	TGCAGTGCTAGATTTGCAGCCGCATATAGCAATCAGCCCCAGCATTTT	CSARFAAAYSNQPQHF
TRBV12-3/TRBV12-4	NA	NA	TRBJ2-7	TGTGCCAGCAGTTTACGACACCTCTACGAGCAGTACTTC	CASSLRHLYEQYF
TRBV6-1	NA	many	TRBJ1-2	TGTGCCAGCAGTCAGTACATCTACTATGGCTACACCTTC	CASSQYIYYGYTF
TRBV5-6	TRBD2	NA	TRBJ2-2	TGTGCCAGCAGCTTGATTGTAGCGGGACCTTACACCGGGGAGCTGTTTTTT	CASSLIVAGPYTGELFF
TRBV28	TRBD2	many	TRBJ2-3	TGTGCCAGCAGATTCACCGGACTAGAAGGTAGCACAGATACGCAGTATTTT	CASRFTGLEGSTDTQYF
TRBV12-3/TRBV12-4	NA	many	TRBJ1-1	TGTGCCAGCAGTTGGGTAGGCAGGGTCACTGAAGCTTTCTTT	CASSWVGRVTEAFF
TRBV7-2	TRBD1	NA	TRBJ2-7	TGTGCCAGCAGCGACCGGACAGGGGGGCATGACGAGCAGTACTTC	CASSDRTGGHDEQYF
TRBV27	NA	many	TRBJ2-2	TGTGCCAGCAGTTTTATGGACACCGGGGAGCTGTTTTTT	CASSFMDTGELFF
TRBV20-1	TRBD2	few	TRBJ2-1	TGCAGTGCTAGAGTTGTAGCGGGAGGGACCTACAATGAGCAGTTCTTC	CSARVVAGGTYNEQFF
TRBV9	NA	many	TRBJ2-3	TGTGCCAGCAGCAATATAAGGGATACGCAGTATTTT	CASSNIRDTQYF
TRBV6-2/TRBV6-3	TRBD2	many	TRBJ2-2	TGTGCCAGCAGTACTAGCGGGAGCGTCACCGGGGAGCTGTTTTTT	CASSTSGSVTGELFF
TRBV20-1	TRBD1	NA	TRBJ1-1	TGCAGTGCCAGTCTAGGGGGCTGGACTGAAGCTTTCTTT	CSASLGGWTEAFF
TRBV10-3	TRBD1	many	TRBJ2-3	TGTGCCATCAGTTCAACTCAGGGGGCTTCCAGCACAGATACGCAGTATTTT	CAISSTQGASSTDTQYF
TRBV2	TRBD2	many	TRBJ2-1	TGTGCCAGCAGTGATAGAGGGACTAGCTCCTACAATGAGCAGTTCTTC	CASSDRGTSSYNEQFF
TRBV10-3	TRBD1	few	TRBJ1-5	TGTGCCATCAGTGACCAGGGGGCAGGTCAGCCCCAGCATTTT	CAISDQGAGQPQHF
TRBV7-2	NA	few	TRBJ1-2	TGTGCCAGCAGCTGGAAGGGGGTGGTAGGCTACACCTTC	CASSWKGVVGYTF
TRBV29-1	NA	NA	TRBJ2-5	TGCAGCTTAAGTAGTACTAGCCAAGAGACCCAGTACTTC	CSLSSTSQETQYF
TRBV2	NA	many	TRBJ1-1	TGTGCCAGCAGTGAACAGGGGCCGAACACTGAAGCTTTCTTT	CASSEQGPNTEAFF
TRBV24-1	NA	many	TRBJ2-6	TGTGCCACCAGTAGGGACCCGGGGGGCGACTCTGGGGCCAACGTCCTGACTTTC	CATSRDPGGDSGANVLTF
TRBV25-1	NA	few	TRBJ1-2	TGTGCCAGCAGTGACTCTTGGGGCAGAGGCTATGGCTACACCTTC	CASSDSWGRGYGYTF
TRBV7-9	NA	many	TRBJ2-3	TGTGCCAGCAGCTTCCATGGCAGGAGCACAGATACGCAGTATTTT	CASSFHGRSTDTQYF
TRBV3-1	NA	NA	TRBJ1-5	TGTGCCTGCAGTTTAGGGGCCTTGCGGGGGTCTCTCAATCAGCCCCAGCATTTT	CACSLGALRGSLNQPQHF
TRBV4-1	NA	NA	TRBJ1-2	TGCGCCAGCAGCCAAGAAGGGCAGGGACGTAACTATGGCTACACCTTC	CASSQEGQGRNYGYTF
TRBV20-1	NA	many	TRBJ1-5	TGCAGTGCCCCCCCCCCAGGGGCTAGCAATCAGCCCCAGCATTTT	CSAPPPGASNQPQHF